The rows below give T cell receptor beta chains drawn from one sample of a study of beta chain features in type 1 diabetes. Profiled with immunoSEQ multiplex PCR; TCRdb holds only in-frame clones, not every one. The sample has about 150,000 clones; under 9.5% are singletons. The source material was central memory CD4+ T cells from blood. The receptors were sampled from a young man in good health. Both conserved end residues are part of each CDR3. Each record gives: J gene, V gene, D gene, clone size, CDR3 protein, CDR3 DNA. A D gene is named only where the DNA matches it firmly. Clone size is stated in some rows and not others, as once, few, many or a class when expanded.

J: TRBJ1-5
V: TRBV6-5
D: NA
size: many
CDR3: CASSSTQLKPQHF
DNA: TGTGCCAGCAGTTCTACACAGCTTAAGCCCCAGCATTTT

J: TRBJ1-2
V: TRBV15
D: NA
size: many
CDR3: CATSRGRDNYGYTF
DNA: TGTGCCACCAGCAGAGGCAGGGATAACTATGGCTACACCTTC

J: TRBJ2-2
V: TRBV5-4
D: TRBD1
size: NA
CDR3: CASSPGQVSNTGELFF
DNA: TGTGCCAGCAGCCCCGGACAGGTCTCGAACACCGGGGAGCTGTTTTTT

J: TRBJ1-5
V: TRBV4-2
D: TRBD1
size: NA
CDR3: CASSQGTGMDYDNQPQHF
DNA: TGTGCCAGCAGCCAAGGGACAGGAATGGATTATGACAATCAGCCCCAGCATTTT

J: TRBJ2-7
V: TRBV6-5
D: NA
size: many
CDR3: CASLGNSRLEQYF
DNA: TGTGCCAGCCTCGGGAACAGCCGGCTCGAGCAGTACTTC

J: TRBJ1-3
V: TRBV29-1
D: NA
size: many
CDR3: CSVETGSSGNTIYF
DNA: TGCAGCGTTGAAACAGGATCCTCTGGAAACACCATATATTTT

J: TRBJ2-5
V: TRBV28
D: TRBD1
size: NA
CDR3: CASRRTGQNLRGQYF
DNA: TGTGCCAGCAGAAGGACAGGCCAGAACTTACGAGGGCAGTACTTC

J: TRBJ2-1
V: TRBV2
D: TRBD2
size: NA
CDR3: CASSGLGRSSGVNEQFF
DNA: TGTGCCAGCAGTGGTTTAGGTCGGAGTAGCGGGGTGAATGAGCAGTTCTTC

J: TRBJ2-5
V: TRBV18
D: NA
size: few
CDR3: CASSPSREETQYF
DNA: TGTGCCAGCTCACCATCGAGGGAGGAGACCCAGTACTTC

J: TRBJ2-4
V: TRBV6-5
D: TRBD1
size: many
CDR3: CASSATGGENIQYF
DNA: TGTGCCAGCAGTGCGACAGGGGGCGAAAACATTCAGTACTTC

J: TRBJ1-2
V: TRBV25-1
D: NA
size: NA
CDR3: CASSEGLIGYTF
DNA: TGTGCCAGCAGTGAAGGGCTGATTGGCTACACCTTC

J: TRBJ2-1
V: TRBV10-3
D: TRBD1
size: NA
CDR3: CAITGQGGSGSYNEQFF
DNA: TGTGCCATCACGGGACAGGGGGGATCGGGCTCCTACAATGAGCAGTTCTTC

J: TRBJ2-7
V: TRBV7-2
D: TRBD2
size: NA
CDR3: CASSLDSSGGYEQYF
DNA: TGTGCCAGCAGCTTAGACTCTAGCGGGGGGTACGAGCAGTACTTC

J: TRBJ2-2
V: TRBV11-3
D: NA
size: few
CDR3: CASSNLPDSQLTGELFF
DNA: TGTGCCAGCAGCAATCTGCCCGACAGCCAGCTCACCGGGGAGCTGTTTTTT

J: TRBJ1-1
V: TRBV10-3
D: NA
size: NA
CDR3: CAISGTPNTEAFF
DNA: TGTGCCATCAGTGGAACTCCGAACACTGAAGCTTTCTTT

J: TRBJ2-1
V: TRBV5-1
D: NA
size: NA
CDR3: CASSLGQSNEQFF
DNA: TGCGCCAGCAGCTTGGGACAGAGCAATGAGCAGTTCTTC

J: TRBJ1-2
V: TRBV28
D: TRBD1
size: many
CDR3: CASRHYPGQGANYGYTF
DNA: TGTGCCAGCAGGCATTACCCGGGACAGGGGGCTAACTATGGCTACACCTTC

J: TRBJ2-3
V: TRBV19
D: NA
size: NA
CDR3: CASSIDSTPGDTQYF
DNA: TGTGCCAGTAGTATCGATAGCACCCCGGGAGATACGCAGTATTTT